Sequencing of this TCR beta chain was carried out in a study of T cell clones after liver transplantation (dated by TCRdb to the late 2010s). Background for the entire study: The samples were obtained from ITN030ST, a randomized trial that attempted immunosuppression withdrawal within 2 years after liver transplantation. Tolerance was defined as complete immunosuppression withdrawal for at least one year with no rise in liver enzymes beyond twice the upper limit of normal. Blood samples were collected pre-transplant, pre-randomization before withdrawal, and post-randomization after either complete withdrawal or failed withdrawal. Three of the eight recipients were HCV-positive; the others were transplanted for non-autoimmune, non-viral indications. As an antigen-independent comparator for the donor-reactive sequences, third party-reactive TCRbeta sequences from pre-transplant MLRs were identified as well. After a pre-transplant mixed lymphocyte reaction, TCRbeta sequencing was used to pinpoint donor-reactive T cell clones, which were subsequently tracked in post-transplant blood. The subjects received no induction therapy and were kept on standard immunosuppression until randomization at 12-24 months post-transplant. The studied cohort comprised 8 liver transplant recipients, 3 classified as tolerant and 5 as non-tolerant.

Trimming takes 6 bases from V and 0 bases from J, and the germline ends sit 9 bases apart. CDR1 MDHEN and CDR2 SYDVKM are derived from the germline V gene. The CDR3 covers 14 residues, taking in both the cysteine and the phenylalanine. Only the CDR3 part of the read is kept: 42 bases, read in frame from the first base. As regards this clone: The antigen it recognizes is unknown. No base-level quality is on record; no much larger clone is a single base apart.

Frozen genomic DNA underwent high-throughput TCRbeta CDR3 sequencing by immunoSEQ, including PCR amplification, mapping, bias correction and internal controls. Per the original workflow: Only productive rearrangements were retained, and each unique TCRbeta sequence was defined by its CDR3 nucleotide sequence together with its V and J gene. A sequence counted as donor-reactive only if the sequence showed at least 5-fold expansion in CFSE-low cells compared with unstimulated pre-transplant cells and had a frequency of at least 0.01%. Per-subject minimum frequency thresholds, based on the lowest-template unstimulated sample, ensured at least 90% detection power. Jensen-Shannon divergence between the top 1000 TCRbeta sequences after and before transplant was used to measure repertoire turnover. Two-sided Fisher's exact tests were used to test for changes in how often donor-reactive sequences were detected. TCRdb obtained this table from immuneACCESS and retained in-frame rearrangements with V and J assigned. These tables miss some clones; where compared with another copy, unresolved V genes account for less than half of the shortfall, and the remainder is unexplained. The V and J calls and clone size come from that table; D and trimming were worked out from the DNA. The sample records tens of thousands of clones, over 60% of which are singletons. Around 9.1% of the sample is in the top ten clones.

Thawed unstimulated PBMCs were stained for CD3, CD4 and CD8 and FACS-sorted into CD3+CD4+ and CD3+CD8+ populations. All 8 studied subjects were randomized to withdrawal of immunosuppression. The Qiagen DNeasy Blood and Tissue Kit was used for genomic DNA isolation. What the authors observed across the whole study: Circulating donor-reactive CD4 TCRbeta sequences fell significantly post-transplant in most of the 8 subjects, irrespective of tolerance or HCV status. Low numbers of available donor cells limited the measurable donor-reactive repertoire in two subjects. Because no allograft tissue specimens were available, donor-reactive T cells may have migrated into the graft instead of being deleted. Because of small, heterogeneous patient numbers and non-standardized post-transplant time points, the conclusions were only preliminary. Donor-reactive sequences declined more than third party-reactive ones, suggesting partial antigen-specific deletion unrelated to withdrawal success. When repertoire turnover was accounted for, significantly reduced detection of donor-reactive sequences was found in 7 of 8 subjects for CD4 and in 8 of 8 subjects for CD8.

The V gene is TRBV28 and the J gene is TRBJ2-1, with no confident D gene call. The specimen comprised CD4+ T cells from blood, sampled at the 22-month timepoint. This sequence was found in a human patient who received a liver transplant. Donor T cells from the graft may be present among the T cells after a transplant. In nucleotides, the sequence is TGTGCCAGCAGGGGCGCCTACTCCTACAATGAGCAGTTCTTC. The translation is CASRGAYSYNEQFF.